This entry concerns a single T cell receptor (beta chain). The CDR3 covers 14 residues. Germline CDR1 and CDR2: GTSNPN and SVGIG (reference sequence). V was clipped by 4 bases and J by 0 bases, with 10 bases between them. The lymph nodes were axillary draining lymph nodes from breast cancer patients. TCRdb recomputed calls from the multiplex PCR reads with MiXCR, one row per CDR3 protein. This sample carries 130,000 or so distinct CDR3 sequences, 20% to 25% of them seen once, and the ten largest clones take approximately 2.7%. This sample was included in a study of breast tumors, draining lymph nodes, adjacent tissues.

The J gene is TRBJ1-3, the V gene TRBV30; D gene ambiguous. Input material: axillary lymph node tissue. This TCR came from a female donor with breast cancer. Some clones in this sample may be carry-over from other donors' samples. The CDR3 DNA reads as TGTGCCTGGACCGTAGGAGGCTCTGGAAACACCATATATTTT. This encodes CAWTVGGSGNTIYF.